The 29 T cell receptor beta chains below all came from one sample that was sequenced in a study of response to subunit inactivated influenza vaccine. One entry per CDR3 protein, called by TCRdb with MiXCR from the RT-PCR reads. This table has roughly 700,000 distinct CDR3 sequences, roughly 13% appearing once. The sequencing here drew on PBMCs from blood, taken approximately 15 days before vaccination. The receptors come from a man over 45 who received an inactivated influenza vaccine.

Only a few counts were recorded for this clonotype. J is TRBJ1-1 and V is TRBV4-2, with unresolved D. The ends were cut back, 1 base at V and 5 bases at J, with 14 bases in the middle. The CDR3 loop spans 15 amino acids. The germline V gene encodes CDR1 LGHNA and CDR2 YNFKEQ. The CDR3 sequence: CASSQGMATGTEAFF. The CDR3 coding sequence is TGTGCCAGCAGCCAAGGAATGGCCACTGGGACTGAAGCTTTCTTT.

This clonotype occurred many times. V usage is TRBV29-1 and J usage is TRBJ2-3; TRBD2 aligns across 7 bases. CDR3 size: 14 residues. The germline CDR1 and CDR2 sequences are SQVTM and ANQGSEA. V lost 3 bases and J lost 4; bases outside the gene matches: 7. The CDR3 is CSVEGPGRADTQYF. As DNA, the CDR3 is TGCAGCGTTGAGGGTCCAGGGAGGGCAGATACGCAGTATTTT.

This clonotype was observed a handful of times. The chain combines TRBV2 with TRBJ2-5; D unclear. The CDR3 is made up of 14 amino acids. Trimming pared 7 bases from V and 4 bases from J, leaving 16 bases between. Per germline, CDR1 SNHLY and CDR2 FYNNEI. In DNA, the CDR3 is TGTGCCAGCAAAGAAAGGGTGACGGCAGAGACCCAGTACTTC. Its translation: CASKERVTAETQYF.

V is TRBV7-8 and J is TRBJ2-3, with TRBD1 matching 12 bases. The CDR3 has 16 amino acids. Germline lookup yields CDR1 SGHVS and CDR2 FQNEAQ. V shed 5 bases and J 7 bases; nucleotides not matched to a gene: 10. The CDR3 region is CASSPRDRGRTNTQYF. The CDR3 DNA is TGTGCCAGCAGCCCCAGGGACAGGGGGCGGACCAATACGCAGTATTTT.

This clonotype occurred many times. J is TRBJ2-1 and V is TRBV28, with a possible D match to TRBD2 (6 bases). Germline CDR1 reads MDHEN; CDR2 reads SYDVKM. V was cut by 6 bases and J by 0 bases, with 9 bases left in between. This CDR3 spans 14 amino acids. The CDR3 protein is CASRPGGSYNEQFF. Here the CDR3 DNA reads TGTGCCAGCAGGCCCGGGGGCTCCTACAATGAGCAGTTCTTC.

The V and J genes are TRBV6-5 and TRBJ2-7; 12 bases map to TRBD1. The junction had 4 bases not matched to a gene; V was cut back by 4 bases and J by 3 bases. This CDR3 is built from 15 residues. The V gene's germline CDR1 is MNHEY and CDR2 SVGAGI. This CDR3 is CASSSGQGAVYEQYF. CDR3 in DNA: TGTGCCAGCAGTTCGGGACAGGGGGCCGTCTACGAGCAGTACTTC.

To note about this clonotype: A much larger clone lies one base from this, so it may be a read error. This chain joins TRBV20-1 and TRBJ2-7; D is uncertain. The CDR3 has 16 amino acids. The germline V gene has CDR1 DFQATT and CDR2 SNEGSKA (reference sequence). This CDR3 is CSARALGPMPSYEHYF. For the CDR3, the DNA is TGCAGTGCTAGAGCTCTTGGGCCCATGCCTTCTTACGAGCACTACTTC.

The V call is TRBV20-1, the J call TRBJ2-7; TRBD1 matches at 8 bases. In germline, CDR1 is DFQATT, CDR2 SNEGSKA (reference sequence). With 2 bases clipped from V and 4 bases from J, the junction kept 7 bases outside the gene matches. CDR3 length equals 14 residues. The CDR3 protein is CSARQDRAVYEQYF. The CDR3 DNA reads TGCAGTGCTAGACAGGACAGGGCGGTTTACGAGCAGTACTTC.

This clonotype was observed a few times. This chain uses TRBV20-1 with TRBJ2-1; D is ambiguous. This CDR3 is 15 amino acids long. Germline CDR1 and CDR2: DFQATT and SNEGSKA (reference sequence). Trimming pared 5 bases from V and 4 bases from J, leaving 18 bases between. CDR3 loop: CSAARRSKGYNEQFF. CDR3 coding DNA: TGCAGTGCTGCTCGACGGAGTAAAGGGTACAATGAGCAGTTCTTC.

For this clonotype: A read error may explain this, as a much larger clone is one base away. V and J are TRBV20-1 and TRBJ2-3; D is undetermined. In germline, CDR1 is DFQATT, CDR2 SNEGSKA (reference sequence). The CDR3 totals 16 residues. The DNA of the CDR3 is TGCTGTGCTAGAGAGTTGATGTTGGCCGACACAGATACGCAGTATTTT. This gives the protein CCARELMLADTDTQYF.

The rearrangement links TRBV20-1 to TRBJ2-3; 8 positions match TRBD2. In germline, CDR1 is DFQATT, CDR2 SNEGSKA (reference sequence). Trimming removed 5 bases from V and 2 bases from J; junction bases left unmatched: 9. The CDR3 loop spans 15 amino acids. CDR3 DNA sequence: TGCAGTGCTCCTTTGCGGGGGGAGGTCACAGATACGCAGTATTTT. Its protein is CSAPLRGEVTDTQYF.

Only a few counts were recorded for this clonotype. This chain uses TRBV7-3 with TRBJ2-7; D remains unclear. Germline CDR1 reads SGHTA; CDR2 reads FQGTGA. Between the trimmed V and J ends, which lost 2 bases and 6 bases, there was a span of 11 bases. This CDR3 is built from 13 residues. This CDR3 reads CASSLGVWGEQYF. Here the CDR3 DNA reads TGTGCCAGCAGCTTAGGGGTGTGGGGCGAGCAGTACTTC. Filled out from reference TRBV7-3 and TRBJ2-7, the complete variable domain reads GAGVSQTPSNKVTEKGKYVELRCDPISGHTALYWYRQSLGQGPEFLIYFQGTGAADDSGLPNDRFFAVRPEGSVSTLKIQRTERGDSAVYLCASSLGVWGEQYFGPGTRLTVT.

The sample holds a few counts of this clonotype. The chain joins TRBV4-3 to TRBJ2-5, with a weak D call TRBD1 (6 bases). Germline CDR1 LGHNA, CDR2 YSLEER. V dropped 3 bases and J dropped 5 bases, with 16 bases sitting between them. This CDR3 region has 15 residues. CDR3 protein: CASSQRGSVDETQYF. For the CDR3, the DNA is TGCGCCAGCAGCCAGAGGGGGTCCGTTGATGAGACCCAGTACTTC.

V and J are TRBV20-1 and TRBJ2-7, with a weak D call TRBD2 (6 bases). Germline CDR1 DFQATT, CDR2 SNEGSKA (reference sequence). The CDR3 contains 12 residues. V was pared by 3 bases and J by 6 bases, with 12 bases between. Here the CDR3 DNA reads TGCAGTGCTAGCGGGGGAGTTAGCGAGCAGTACTTC. It codes for CSASGGVSEQYF.

This clonotype was detected ten times or more. This chain uses TRBV9 with TRBJ2-7; 10 bases align to TRBD1. V shed 3 bases, J shed 3 bases, and the junction held 6 bases outside the gene matches. Looked up from germline, CDR1 is SGDLS and CDR2 is YYNGEE. The CDR3 contains 15 residues. For the CDR3, the DNA is TGTGCCAGCAGCGCAAGACAGGGGGCGGTCTACGAGCAGTACTTC. This encodes CASSARQGAVYEQYF. The full variable domain, in which reference TRBV9 and TRBJ2-7 provide the parts outside the CDR3, is DSGVTQTPKHLITATGQRVTLRCSPRSGDLSVYWYQQSLDQGLQFLIQYYNGEERAKGNILERFSAQQFPDLHSELNLSSLELGDSALYFCASSARQGAVYEQYFGPGTRLTVT.

The rearrangement joins TRBV25-1 to TRBJ2-7, with D perhaps assigned TRBD1 or TRBD2 (5 bases each). Germline CDR1 and CDR2: MGHDK and SYGVNS. There are 14 residues in the CDR3. The V end was cut by 1 base, the J end by 5 bases, with 12 bases between. The CDR3 DNA follows: TGTGCCAGCAGTGAATTTCACGGGGCGGACGAGCAGTACTTC. Protein product: CASSEFHGADEQYF.

This clonotype was seen only a few times. CDR3 nucleotide sequence: TGTGCCAGCAGCCCCACAGGCGGCACTGGAAACACCATATATTTT. Amino acid sequence: CASSPTGGTGNTIYF. This chain uses TRBV3-1 with TRBJ1-3; a possible D gene is TRBD1 (5 bases). The CDR3 contains 15 residues. Germline V gene sequence: CDR1 LGHDT, CDR2 YNNKEL (reference sequence). Trimming stripped 4 bases from V and 2 bases from J, with 12 bases between.

This clonotype was detected ten times or more. This chain links TRBV6-2 or TRBV6-3 with TRBJ2-7; TRBD2 matches 9 bases. Germline values: CDR1 MNHEY, CDR2 SVGEGT. The V and J ends lost 5 bases and 0 bases, in that order; junction bases with no gene match: 2. The CDR3 has 14 residues. CDR3 DNA sequence: TGTGCCAGCAGTATTAGCGGGAGCTCCTACGAGCAGTACTTC. Translating it yields CASSISGSSYEQYF.

This clonotype has a handful of counts. J is TRBJ2-3 and V is TRBV6-5; 11 positions match TRBD2. V gave up 2 bases and J gave up 4 bases; unmatched junction bases: 2. The CDR3 is 15 residues long. CDR1 and CDR2 (germline): MNHEY, SVGAGI. CDR3 amino acids: CASSYLAGGADTQYF. CDR3 DNA: TGTGCCAGCAGTTACCTAGCGGGGGGCGCAGATACGCAGTATTTT.

This clonotype has just a few counts. The chain carries TRBV20-1 and TRBJ2-7, with 11 bases matching TRBD2. V shed 2 bases and J 7 bases; nucleotides not matched to a gene: 7. CDR3 size: 14 residues. Germline CDR1 DFQATT, CDR2 SNEGSKA (reference sequence). CDR3 amino acids: CSARRRGLAVEQYF. The CDR3 DNA reads TGCAGTGCTAGAAGACGGGGACTAGCGGTGGAGCAGTACTTC.

There are a few counts of this clonotype. V is TRBV7-9 and J is TRBJ2-2, with D possibly TRBD1 on 5 matching bases. The CDR3 is 16 amino acids. Germline CDR1 SEHNR, CDR2 FQNEAQ (reference sequence). V was shortened by 4 bases and J by 0 bases, with 12 bases between the two germline ends. CDR3 DNA: TGTGCCAGCAGCTCATTTGACAGACCGAACACCGGGGAGCTGTTTTTT. This gives the protein CASSSFDRPNTGELFF.

This clonotype was detected only a few times. J is TRBJ1-4 and V is TRBV4-2; TRBD1 aligns across 8 bases. Germline CDR1 reads LGHNA; CDR2 reads YNFKEQ. Germline trimming cut 1 base from V and 3 bases from J; bases unmatched to any gene: 7. This CDR3 is built from 17 residues. CDR3 DNA: TGTGCCAGCAGCCAAGTCCGAGGGACAGGAGCTAATGAAAAACTGTTTTTT. Encoded protein: CASSQVRGTGANEKLFF.

This clonotype was detected many times. This chain joins TRBV12-3 or TRBV12-4 and TRBJ1-1; TRBD1 is a possible D gene (6 bases). Trimming stripped 7 bases from V and 0 bases from J, with 15 bases between. This CDR3 spans 15 amino acids. DNA of the CDR3: TGTGCCAGCATACCGGCGGGACAAATGAACACTGAAGCTTTCTTT. The encoded protein is CASIPAGQMNTEAFF.

This clonotype was observed a few times. V is TRBV6-2 or TRBV6-3 and J is TRBJ1-5; D gene uncertain. CDR3 length equals 12 residues. Germline assignment: CDR1 MNHEY and CDR2 SVGEGT. The ends were cut back, 9 bases at V and 0 bases at J, with 6 bases in the middle. As DNA, the CDR3 is TGTGCCAGTGAAGATAGCAATCAGCCCCAGCATTTT. Its protein is CASEDSNQPQHF.

With respect to this clonotype: A much larger clone differs by one base, so this may be a read error. The chain has TRBV12-3 or TRBV12-4 and TRBJ2-1, with TRBD2 matching 12 bases. The CDR3 contains 17 residues. CDR3 in amino acids: CASRPTSGRTIYGEQIF. In DNA, the CDR3 is TGTGCCAGCAGGCCGACTAGCGGGAGAACGATCTATGGTGAGCAGATCTTC.

The rearrangement joins TRBV25-1 to TRBJ2-7; 7 positions match TRBD1. The CDR3 runs 14 residues. Germline-derived CDR1 and CDR2 are MGHDK and SYGVNS. The ends lost 0 bases at V and 4 bases at J; junction bases unmatched: 3. The CDR3 loop reads CASSEYNRGYEQYF. The CDR3 DNA sequence: TGTGCCAGCAGTGAATATAACAGGGGATACGAGCAGTACTTC.

Only a few counts were recorded for this clonotype. The rearrangement uses TRBV15 and TRBJ2-5, with a possible D match to TRBD1 (6 bases). CDR1 and CDR2 from the germline V gene are LNHNV and YYDKDF (reference sequence). V was cut by 6 bases and J by 2 bases, with 13 bases left in between. The CDR3 is made up of 14 amino acids. The CDR3 DNA reads as TGTGCCACCAGTACAATGACAGGACAAGAGACCCAGTACTTC. Translation gives CATSTMTGQETQYF.

This chain links TRBV20-1 with TRBJ1-2; TRBD1 aligns across 8 bases. The CDR3 is 13 amino acids. Trimming cost V 6 bases and J 2 bases; bases outside gene matches: 5. CDR1 DFQATT and CDR2 SNEGSKA come from the germline V gene (reference sequence). The CDR3 nucleotides read TGCAGTGCGACGGGACAGGAGAACTATGGCTACACCTTC. It specifies CSATGQENYGYTF.

The chain joins TRBV28 to TRBJ1-5; TRBD1 matches at 8 bases. The CDR3 is made up of 19 amino acids. Germline loops: CDR1 MDHEN, CDR2 SYDVKM. With 6 bases clipped from V and 2 bases from J, the junction kept 18 bases outside the gene matches. Here the CDR3 DNA reads TGTGCCAGCAGAAACTTGGGGACAGGAATACTTCACCGCAATCAGCCCCAGCATTTT. Its protein is CASRNLGTGILHRNQPQHF.